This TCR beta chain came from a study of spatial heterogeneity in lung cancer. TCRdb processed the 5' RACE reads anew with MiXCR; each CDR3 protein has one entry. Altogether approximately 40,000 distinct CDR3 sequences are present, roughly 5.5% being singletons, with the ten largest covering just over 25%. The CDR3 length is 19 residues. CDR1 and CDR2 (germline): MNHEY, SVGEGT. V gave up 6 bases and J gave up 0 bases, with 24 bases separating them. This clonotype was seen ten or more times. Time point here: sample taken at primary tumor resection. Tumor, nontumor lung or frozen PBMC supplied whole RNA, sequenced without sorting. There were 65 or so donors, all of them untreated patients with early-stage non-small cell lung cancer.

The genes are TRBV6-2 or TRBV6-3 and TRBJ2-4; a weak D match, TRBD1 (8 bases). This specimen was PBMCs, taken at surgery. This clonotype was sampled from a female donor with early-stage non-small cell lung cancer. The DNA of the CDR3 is TGTGCCAGCAGGACACTATCGACGACAGGGGAGGGAGCCAAAAACATTCAGTACTTC. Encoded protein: CASRTLSTTGEGAKNIQYF.